There are many counts of the clone carrying this T cell receptor (beta chain). This sample was taken from a study of read filtering for tumor transcriptome and immune sequencing. Molecular barcoded adaptors covering alpha/delta and beta/gamma chains were used on approximately 400 ng RNA. TCRdb processed the reads anew with MiXCR; each CDR3 protein has one entry. This sample has 35,000 to 55,000 distinct CDR3 sequences, with approximately 12% found just once. Sampling of bone marrow took place during active disease in every patient. J gave up 5 bases and V 5 bases, and 9 bases lay outside the gene matches. This CDR3 region has 16 residues. In germline, CDR1 is SEHNR, CDR2 FQNEAQ (reference sequence).

This receptor was taken from a donor at least 40 years old with multiple myeloma. The gene calls are TRBV7-9 and TRBJ2-3; 11 bases agree with TRBD2. Material: a population of CD138-negative cells sorted from bone marrow. In nucleotides, the CDR3 is TGTGCCAGCAGCCGGATCGGGACTAGCGGAGGAGATACGCAGTATTTT. It specifies CASSRIGTSGGDTQYF.